This T cell receptor (beta chain) emerged from a study of cytomegalovirus exposure and HLA in healthy donors (dated by TCRdb to the late 2010s). With regard to the full study: In an earlier analysis of around 540 of the donors, approximately 260 Gb of sequence data and 95 million to 130 million unique TCR beta sequences from 150 million to 200 million T cells were reported. An earlier analysis of around 580 of the donors used high-throughput TCR beta sequencing to judge whether each TCR beta V gene segment behaved as functional or pseudogenic. Using immunosequencing, the study profiled T cell repertoires from approximately 700 subjects and related those repertoires to cytomegalovirus serostatus. In a later analysis, previously published TCR beta repertoires from 666 donors were re-analyzed and high-resolution HLA genotyping was added so that TCR occurrence patterns could be studied. A separate validation cohort of roughly 110 different subjects was used in addition to the 666-subject first cohort. Of the roughly 400 genotyped donors, roughly 76% were placed in the genetic ancestry cluster associated with self-reported Caucasian donors. Class I and class II HLA loci were covered by the typing at four-digit resolution. Donor age, sex, ethnicity and CMV serostatus were compiled together with the repertoire data. To predict cytomegalovirus infection status, the study combined high-throughput TCR immunosequencing, statistical association of individual TCRs with disease status, and machine learning. Across some 400 genotyped donors of the cohort, an average of roughly 230,000 unique TCR beta nucleotide sequences per donor were sequenced, and approximately 17% of those sequences were non-productive. The number of typed donors differed by locus: roughly 629-630 for A, B, C, DRB1 and DQB1; approximately 520 for DQA1; 606 for DPA1; and about 470 for DPB1. A later genetic analysis used genome-wide SNP genotypes for about 65% of the roughly 670 donors, treating that subset as a discovery cohort. The later analysis used no new phenotypic data to find candidate immune exposures, relying instead on TCR beta sequences and their occurrence across donors. Roughly 290 gigabases of sequencing data and around 88 million unique TCR sequences made up an early release that covered about 640 HLA-typed donors. All discovery cohort repertoires had been generated on a single sequencing platform. The aim of the study was to test whether cataloging public T cell receptors could identify signatures of past pathogen exposure. Several DR-DQ haplotypes were treated as single units for association and clustering because of strong linkage in the cohort. What the research found in general, with its limitations: In a later analysis, the rate of TCR association differed among HLA loci, with DRB1 alleles having the most associated TCRs and HLA-C alleles having the fewest. When HLA alleles, especially DR and DQ, strongly co-occurred, TCR associations were difficult to assign to individual alleles. A later analysis found that most CMV-associated TCR beta chains appeared HLA-restricted, with HLA associations seemingly driven largely by CMV exposure. HLA typing was unavailable for some donors at each locus, so association tests used only the typed subset. A cluster of highly shared sequence variants was judged likely to be a technical artifact of the sequencing pipeline. A further reported finding was that TCR beta sequences accurately predicted the HLA-A and HLA-B alleles for most subjects in the first cohort. A later genetic analysis associated a missense DCLRE1C variant with V-gene and J-gene trimming of TCR beta chains, and an independent cohort replicated the association. Immune exposure information for the cohort was limited to CMV serostatus. Across donors, most TCR sequences were observed very rarely, whereas some public TCRs were present in many individuals. Specific HLA alleles were associated with 16,951 TCR beta sequences at a false discovery rate of 0.05 in a later analysis. In the study, some 160 TCR beta chains were listed as associated with cytomegalovirus. Roughly uniform sequencing depth across donors was assumed in presence/absence analyses, although this assumption may not hold. In an earlier analysis of about 550 of the donors, most TCR beta V segments were observed in productive rearrangements about 87% or about 30% of the time, broadly matching IMGT annotations. In a later analysis, several top co-occurrence clusters were reported to appear linked to parvovirus B19, influenza, CMV and Epstein-Barr virus. In this cohort, only TCR beta chains were sequenced, and detectable features were limited by the absence of alpha or paired-chain data. In both the original and validation cohorts, the classifier was reported to diagnose cytomegalovirus status with high specificity and sensitivity. In a later analysis, HLA-associated TCR beta chains showed more clonal expansion and lower generation probabilities than non-associated chains that were equally common. Because the 87-base-pair reads could not distinguish some IMGT-functional V segments, including TRBV6-2 and TRBV6-3, those segments were excluded. In a later genetic analysis, fewer N-insertions in productive TCRs were reported among donors in an Asian-associated ancestry cluster than the approximately 710-donor mean. Because counts were too low, about 17 rarely observed V segments, including chromosome 9 orphons, were excluded from the earlier analysis of 587 of the donors. The authors suggested that the approach could potentially be generalized to other disease states and immunological phenotypes. In vitro tests confirmed that three of the cytomegalovirus-associated TCR beta chains recognize cytomegalovirus antigens. Correlated functional status among segregating V segments might be attributable to linkage disequilibrium, but an unknown experimental factor could not be ruled out.

The cohort comprised more than 550 healthy bone marrow donors. At the time of sampling, every cohort member was nominally healthy, though immune exposures that went unrecorded were likely present. The donor was CMV seronegative and belonged to the group of 352 seronegative cohort members. Each donor provided a peripheral blood sample, and peripheral blood mononuclear cells were used for TCR beta sequencing. The Qiagen DNeasy Blood Extraction Kit was used to extract genomic DNA from the blood cell samples. On this clone: Its binding antigen is unknown. There are no base qualities to consult, and no much larger clone falls within one base.

The cysteine opens and the phenylalanine closes a CDR3 of 14 amino acids. CDR3 DNA is the only sequence kept; it has 42 bases, read in frame from the first base. Trimmed from V: 5 bases; trimmed from J: 11 bases; junction bases lacking a gene match: 10. Per the germline V gene, SGHTA is the CDR1 and FQGNSA is the CDR2. The method was the immunoSEQ multiplex PCR assay. The multiplex PCR relied on a mix of 60 forward primers for TCR Vbeta segments and 13 reverse primers for TCR Jbeta segments. A multiplex PCR assay on genomic DNA amplified the CDR3 region of rearranged TCR beta genes. The amplified TCR beta libraries were sequenced on the Illumina HiSeq System as 87-base-pair reads. Per the authors' processing: Across the 600 to 700 repertoires, a later analysis counted tens of millions of unique TCR beta chains, approximately 12 million of which were shared by at least two donors. Raw reads were error-corrected and collapsed into unique sequences by a nearest-neighbor algorithm in which closely related sequences were merged to remove PCR and sequencing errors. To assign V, D and J gene segments, CDR3 sequences were aligned to IMGT reference sequences. For a sequence to be retained, a match of at least six nucleotides was required to both a V gene segment and a J gene segment. A rearrangement counted as productive if the CDR3 had no stop codons and remained in frame with V and J, and every other rearrangement counted as non-productive. CDR3 was defined according to IMGT convention as the region running from the second conserved V-encoded cysteine to the conserved J-encoded phenylalanine. Sequences without an unambiguous match to a single V gene segment were excluded from the earlier analysis of over 500 of the donors. In an earlier analysis of more than 500 of the donors, a V segment was called functional when productive rearrangements were above 56.7%, and segregating when the standard deviation between donors exceeded 5%. A statistical classification framework was built to diagnose cytomegalovirus status from the catalog of TCR beta chain sequences. In a later analysis, V and J genes were assigned by comparing TCR nucleotide sequences against IMGT/GENE-DB human TR gene sequences. A later analysis assigned CDR3 sequences and most-parsimonious VDJ recombination scenarios with the TCRdist pipeline. In a later analysis, each TCR beta chain was defined by its CDR3 amino acid sequence together with its V-gene family, and reads lacking a unique V-gene family were excluded. To address suspected cross-contamination and a sequencing artifact, a later analysis removed approximately 600 highly shared, low-generation-probability nucleotide sequences. For each public chain, a later analysis derived a clonal expansion index from normalized ranks of inferred template counts within each repertoire. A later analysis computed generation probabilities with a VDJ recombination model fitted to out-of-frame rearrangements, and checked the results against IGoR. A later analysis scored TCR-TCR, TCR-HLA and TCR-CMV co-occurrence with hypergeometric tests, applying a repertoire-size bias correction to TCR pairs. False discovery rates were estimated in a later analysis by permuting HLA or CMV assignments 20 times. In a later analysis, co-occurring TCRs were grouped using DBSCAN, with TCRdist sequence similarity added in when clustering inside HLA-allele-positive subsets. Repertoires with fewer than 30,000 or more than 120,000 public chains, plus five repertoires with anomalous nucleotide sharing, were excluded from co-occurrence clustering. TCRdb limited this immuneACCESS table to in-frame rearrangements with V and J called. A share of clones is missing; checked studies link under half to unresolved V genes, and the rest is unexplained. The D gene and trimming were derived from the DNA, and the V and J assignments and clone size from that table. Counted in this sample were approximately 88,000 clones; 76% of them appeared once. Jointly, the top ten make up approximately 1.5% of the sample.

Here the chain combines TRBV7-2 and TRBJ1-5; 9 middle bases align to TRBD1. Sequenced input: PBMCs. The TCR was taken from a male donor in good health and CMV-seronegative. CDR3 region: CASSIPGQGATQHF. The sequence in DNA is TGTGCCAGCAGCATACCGGGACAGGGAGCAACCCAGCATTTT.